This record concerns one T cell receptor (beta chain) sequence. A few counts support this clonotype. Its antigen specificity is not known. No much larger clone exists at a distance of one base, and base qualities are not known. The sample is drawn from a study of T cells after yellow fever vaccination (dated by TCRdb to about 2019). For the study in its entirety: The SMART-Seq v4 Ultra Low Input RNA kit was used to prepare libraries from fractions with low cell numbers. Blood samples were taken at several timepoints before and after primary and secondary immunization, and bulk PBMC replicates and cell subsets were isolated. To follow T-cell clones before and after both primary and booster YFV17D yellow fever vaccination, bulk TCR alpha and beta repertoires underwent longitudinal sequencing. Two healthy male donors, one aged 18 to 30 and one aged 30 to 39 years, were included in the cohort. Broad study findings and their caveats: Computational filtering was needed because FACS-sorted repertoires could contain abundant contaminating clonotypes from the bulk population. Only a couple of donors were included in the study, so the extent to which the findings can be generalized is limited. A small fraction of clonotypes showed up in both the CD4 and CD8 compartments, probably as a result of convergent recombination. Compared with the primary T-cell response, the secondary T-cell response was faster but weaker, reaching its peak on day 5 rather than on day 15. Most clones expanded after primary vaccination were re-detected after the booster (about 96% of CD4 and roughly 87% of CD8), suggesting broad memory maintenance.

TCR cDNA was made using 5'RACE template switching, a step that added a universal primer site and unique molecular identifiers. Priming of cDNA synthesis was performed from both the TCR alpha and TCR beta constant segments. Library amplification involved two PCR steps, and the second step added sample barcodes and sequencing adapters. Sequencing of libraries was performed on Illumina HiSeq 2500 (2x100 bp) or NovaSeq (2x150 bp). The published analysis was carried out like this. Demultiplexing of reads and collapsing into UMI consensus sequences were performed with MIGEC, and V(D)J alignment was carried out with MiXCR. Vaccine-responding clonotypes were defined with edgeR using replicate PBMC samples, requiring FDR below 0.01 and a log2 fold change above 5 up to day 15. Each bulk clonotype was labeled CD4 or CD8 based on which sequenced repertoire, CD4 or CD8, contained the clonotype at higher abundance. TCRdb passed the public sequencing reads through fastp at Q25 and MiXCR, retaining productive beta sequences. Every entry covers one CDR3 protein and lists the most common genes and DNA from its rows. The V and J calls and clone size are TCRdb's, not the authors'. The sample data list over 150,000 distinct CDR3 sequences, and approximately 6.2% of these were observed just once. The biggest ten clones account for less than 3% of the sample.

The sample's treatment or condition label is to be understood as: live attenuated yellow fever vaccine strain. PBMCs were isolated from peripheral blood using a standard Ficoll-Paque protocol. CD4 and CD8 T-cell fractions were isolated with Dynabeads CD4 and CD8 positive selection kits. TriZol was used to extract RNA from bulk PBMCs, CD4 and CD8 fractions, and dextramer-positive and dextramer-negative fractions. Clipping removes 5 bases from V and 5 bases from J, with 7 as the unmatched junction base count. The CDR3 runs 14 amino acids, cysteine and phenylalanine included. Only the CDR3 DNA is retained, 42 bases long and in frame from the first base. CDR1 and CDR2 (MNHNS, SASEGT) derive from the germline V gene.

The source is a man aged 18 to 29 who received the YFV17D yellow fever vaccine. Sequencing was performed on CD4+ T cells sorted from PBMCs, taken on the day of the first yellow fever vaccination. The rearrangement combines TRBV6-1 with TRBJ2-3; 7 bases in between match TRBD1. The CDR3 protein is CASSRTGTGDTQYF. Read as DNA, the sequence is TGTGCCAGCAGTCGGACAGGAACGGGAGATACGCAGTATTTT.